This T cell receptor (beta chain) derives from a study of control samples from healthy donors and cancer patients. The J segment lost 0 bases and the V segment lost 5 bases, leaving 9 bases of the junction unmatched. Germline V gene data show CDR1 as LNHDA and CDR2 as SQIVND (reference sequence). The CDR3 covers 16 residues. The method was immunoSEQ multiplex PCR; TCRdb's version includes in-frame clones alone and lacks a portion of them. The table shows about 120,000 clones, with about 91% occurring only once. The source of this sequence is a man aged 40-50 years in good health. This chain joins TRBV19 and TRBJ1-1; the match to TRBD1 covers 7 bases. Source material: blood. CDR3 residues: CASSSRDSVMNTEAFF. The CDR3 coding sequence is TGTGCCAGTAGTTCCCGGGACAGTGTCATGAACACTGAAGCTTTCTTT.